This T cell receptor beta chain derives from a study of cytomegalovirus exposure and HLA in healthy donors. Measured with immunoSEQ multiplex PCR; TCRdb has only the in-frame clones, and not every one. The table lists under 200,000 clones, more than 80% of them singletons. Material: PBMCs. This sequence was found in a man between 18 and 35 years old in good health and CMV-seropositive.

The CDR3 is CASSVDFSSYNEQFF. The CDR3 DNA sequence: TGTGCCAGCAGCGTAGATTTCAGCTCCTACAATGAGCAGTTCTTC. This chain connects TRBV9 to TRBJ2-1, with D unclear. The CDR3 extends over 15 amino acids. Per germline, CDR1 SGDLS and CDR2 YYNGEE. Between the trimmed V and J ends, which lost 0 bases and 0 bases, there was a span of 7 bases.